This T cell receptor (beta chain) was sequenced for a study of cytomegalovirus exposure and HLA in healthy donors (dated by TCRdb to about 2017). General notes on the study: An earlier analysis of some 600 of the donors reported about 300 Gb of sequence data and 117 million unique TCR beta sequences obtained from approximately 180 million T cells. About 300 gigabases of sequencing data and approximately 85 million unique TCR sequences were included in an early release covering roughly 700 HLA-typed donors. Among the roughly 380 genotyped donors, around 81% belonged to the genetic ancestry cluster associated with self-reported Caucasian donors. The study aimed to test whether cataloging public T cell receptors could reveal signatures of past pathogen exposure. The study used immunosequencing to profile the T cell repertoires of approximately 690 subjects and linked those repertoires to cytomegalovirus serostatus. Besides the first cohort of 500 to 700 subjects, a separate validation cohort made up of 120 or so different subjects was used. High-throughput TCR immunosequencing, statistical association of individual TCRs with disease status, and machine learning were combined to predict cytomegalovirus infection status. A later analysis re-analyzed previously published TCR beta repertoires from several hundred donors and added high-resolution HLA genotyping to study TCR occurrence patterns. Rather than drawing on any new phenotypic data, the later analysis identified candidate immune exposures from TCR beta sequences and the way those sequences occurred across donors. To decide whether each TCR beta V gene segment behaved as functional or pseudogenic, an earlier analysis of fewer than 750 of the donors relied on high-throughput TCR beta sequencing. Alongside the repertoire data, information on donor age, sex, ethnicity and CMV serostatus was compiled. Genome-wide SNP genotypes for about 55% of the roughly 670 donors were used in a later genetic analysis, which treated that subset as a discovery cohort. All discovery cohort repertoires had been generated using a single sequencing platform. Class I and class II HLA loci were covered by the typing at four-digit resolution. The number of typed donors differed by locus: about 620-640 for A, B, C, DRB1 and DQB1; 500 to 550 for DQA1; 606 for DPA1; and roughly 450 for DPB1. Five DR-DQ haplotypes were handled as single units for association and clustering, since linkage in the cohort was strong. Among some 400 genotyped donors of the cohort, an average of about 220,000 unique TCR beta nucleotide sequences was sequenced per donor, of which 15% to 20% were non-productive. What the work shows at the level of the full study, not this receptor alone: The only immune exposure information available for the cohort was CMV serostatus. In a later analysis, TCR association rates were found to vary across HLA loci, with the most associated TCRs seen for DRB1 alleles and the fewest for HLA-C alleles. Three of the identified cytomegalovirus-associated TCR beta chains were confirmed in vitro to be specific for cytomegalovirus antigens. The presence/absence analyses assumed that sequencing depth was roughly uniform across donors, and that assumption may not be true. Because counts were too low, around 18 rarely observed V segments, including chromosome 9 orphons, were left out of the earlier analysis of over 550 of the donors. The study gave a list of 150 to 200 TCR beta chains associated with cytomegalovirus. Because some donors lacked HLA typing at each locus, the association tests relied only on the typed subset. A later genetic analysis reported fewer N-insertions in productive TCRs among donors in an Asian-associated ancestry cluster than the approximately 700-donor mean. When HLA alleles, especially DR and DQ, strongly co-occurred, TCR associations were difficult to assign to individual alleles. Linkage disequilibrium might explain the correlated functional status among segregating V segments, but an unknown experimental factor could not be excluded. In both the original and validation cohorts, the classifier was reported to diagnose cytomegalovirus status with high specificity and sensitivity. In a later analysis, more than 15,000 TCR beta sequences were associated with specific HLA alleles at a false discovery rate of 0.05. A group of highly shared sequence variants was considered likely to be a technical artifact of the sequencing pipeline. The authors suggested that the approach could potentially be extended to other disease states and immunological phenotypes. Most TCR sequences were seen in very few donors, while some public TCRs were found in many individuals. A further reported finding was that TCR beta sequences accurately predicted the HLA-A and HLA-B alleles for most subjects in the first cohort. In a later analysis, most CMV-associated TCR beta chains were found to appear HLA-restricted, with HLA associations seemingly driven largely by CMV exposure. In a later analysis, HLA-associated TCR beta chains showed more clonal expansion and lower generation probabilities than non-associated chains that were equally common. In a later genetic analysis, a missense DCLRE1C variant was associated with V-gene and J-gene trimming of TCR beta chains, and the association was replicated in an independent cohort. Because the 87-base-pair reads could not distinguish some IMGT-functional V segments, including TRBV6-2 and TRBV6-3, those segments were excluded. An earlier analysis of some 560 of the donors showed that most TCR beta V segments appeared in productive rearrangements either about 87% or about 30% of the time, which broadly matched IMGT annotations. The cohort was sequenced for TCR beta chains only, and without alpha or paired-chain data the features that could be detected were limited. A later analysis reported that several top co-occurrence clusters appeared linked to parvovirus B19, influenza, CMV and Epstein-Barr virus.

Receptor libraries were prepared by the immunoSEQ multiplex PCR assay. For the multiplex PCR, a mixture combining 60 forward primers for TCR Vbeta segments and 13 reverse primers for TCR Jbeta segments was used. Amplification of the CDR3 region of rearranged TCR beta genes was performed with a multiplex PCR assay on genomic DNA. The amplified TCR beta libraries were sequenced on the Illumina HiSeq System as 87-base-pair reads. The original methods were these. A later analysis tallied roughly 78 million unique TCR beta chains across the 700 or so repertoires, and some 10 million of those chains were shared by two or more donors. A nearest-neighbor algorithm error-corrected the raw reads and collapsed the reads into unique sequences, merging closely related sequences to remove PCR and sequencing errors. To assign V, D and J gene segments, CDR3 sequences were aligned to IMGT reference sequences. For a sequence to be retained, at least a six-nucleotide match to both a V gene segment and a J gene segment was required. Rearrangements were called productive when the CDR3 lacked stop codons and stayed in frame with V and J; all others were non-productive. Following IMGT convention, CDR3 was defined as the stretch from the second conserved V-encoded cysteine to the conserved J-encoded phenylalanine. In an earlier analysis of more than 550 of the donors, sequences lacking an unambiguous match to a single V gene segment were excluded. An earlier analysis of some 610 of the donors called V segments functional above 56.7% productive rearrangements and segregating when the between-donor standard deviation exceeded 5%. A statistical classification framework was built to diagnose cytomegalovirus status from the catalog of TCR beta chain sequences. V and J gene assignment, in a later analysis, came from comparing TCR nucleotide sequences with IMGT/GENE-DB human TR gene sequences. A later analysis assigned CDR3 sequences and most-parsimonious VDJ recombination scenarios with the TCRdist pipeline. In a later analysis, each TCR beta chain was defined by its CDR3 amino acid sequence together with its V-gene family, and reads lacking a unique V-gene family were excluded. As a way to deal with suspected cross-contamination and a sequencing artifact, a later analysis dropped 640 or so nucleotide sequences that were highly shared and had low generation probability. A later analysis calculated a clonal expansion index for each public chain from normalized within-repertoire ranks of inferred template counts. In a later analysis, generation probabilities were computed with a VDJ recombination model fitted to out-of-frame rearrangements, and the resulting probabilities were checked against IGoR. A later analysis scored TCR-TCR, TCR-HLA and TCR-CMV co-occurrence with hypergeometric tests, applying a repertoire-size bias correction to TCR pairs. To estimate false discovery rates, a later analysis permuted the HLA or CMV assignments 20 times. In a later analysis, co-occurring TCRs were grouped with DBSCAN, and TCRdist sequence similarity was added when clustering was performed within HLA-allele-positive subsets. Repertoires with fewer than 30,000 or more than 120,000 public chains were left out of co-occurrence clustering, as were five repertoires with anomalous nucleotide sharing. As stored in TCRdb, this immuneACCESS dataset retains in-frame rearrangements with V and J assigned. A fraction of the clones does not appear; measured against another copy, unresolved V genes explain less than half of the discrepancy, and the remainder lacks a known reason. That table supplies the V and J calls and clone size; D and trimming were determined from the DNA. For this sample there are about 160,000 clones; around 81% appear just once. The leading ten clones occupy approximately 13% of the sample.

Comment on this clone: What antigen it recognizes has not been identified. The record has no base qualities; no much larger clone is one base away.

The CDR3, from cysteine to phenylalanine, totals 14 residues. Only the CDR3 region is kept as DNA, spanning 42 bases read in frame from base 1. V is reduced by 2 bases and J by 4 bases, leaving a spacing of 12 bases between them. The germline V gene yields SGHAT for CDR1 and FQNNGV for CDR2. In total, around 600 healthy bone marrow donors made up the cohort. All cohort members were sampled while nominally healthy, although unrecorded immune exposures were likely present. The donor was CMV seronegative and belonged to the group of over 350 seronegative cohort members. Every donor gave a peripheral blood sample, and the peripheral blood mononuclear cells from that sample were used for TCR beta sequencing. The Qiagen DNeasy Blood Extraction Kit was used to extract genomic DNA from the blood cell samples.

The TCR comes from a woman in her forties or fifties in good health and CMV-seronegative. What was sequenced was PBMCs. This chain is built from TRBV11-2 and TRBJ2-7; TRBD1 is a weak D gene call, 5 bases matching. The sequenced DNA is TGTGCCAGCAGCTTATACGCAGGGCGGTACGAGCAGTACTTC. Translated, it reads CASSLYAGRYEQYF.